Below, 32 T cell receptor beta chains from the same sample are listed, as sequenced in a study of CD8 T cells in Susac syndrome. RNA in amounts of roughly 0.45 to 1 ug was reverse transcribed with random hexamers. TCRdb used MiXCR to reprocess the immunoSEQ multiplex PCR reads, holding one entry per CDR3 protein. The sample has 180,000 or so distinct CDR3 sequences, 85% to 95% seen once. Sequencing used CD4+ T cells from PBMCs. These receptors were obtained from a human donor in good health.

The chain joins TRBV6-2 or TRBV6-3 to TRBJ2-7; D remains ambiguous. Germline-derived CDR1 and CDR2 are MNHEY and SVGEGT. The CDR3 covers 13 residues. With 0 bases removed from V and 6 bases from J, the gap between germline ends came to 9 bases. CDR3 loop: CASSYSSPLEQYF. The DNA of the CDR3 is TGTGCCAGCAGTTACTCCTCTCCACTCGAGCAGTACTTC.

The V gene is TRBV15, the J gene TRBJ2-1; TRBD2 aligns across 10 bases. J gave up 9 bases and V 3 bases, and 11 bases lay outside the gene matches. Germline V gene sequence: CDR1 LNHNV, CDR2 YYDKDF (reference sequence). CDR3 length: 16 residues. The CDR3 here is CATSRLTSGPRLEQFF. The CDR3 DNA follows: TGTGCCACCAGCAGGCTGACTAGCGGGCCAAGGCTTGAGCAGTTCTTC.

The chain uses TRBV29-1 and TRBJ2-7, with TRBD1 identical over 9 bases. The CDR3 has 11 residues. CDR1 SQVTM and CDR2 ANQGSEA come from the germline V gene. The V segment lost 3 bases and the J segment 12 bases; nucleotides outside the gene matches: 6. The CDR3 loop reads CSVEKQGAMYF. The CDR3 DNA sequence: TGCAGCGTTGAGAAACAGGGGGCTATGTACTTC.

The V call is TRBV20-1, the J call TRBJ1-2, with 7 bases that match TRBD1. This CDR3 contains 13 residues. The J segment lost 1 base and the V segment lost 4 bases, leaving 3 bases of the junction unmatched. CDR1 is DFQATT and CDR2 is SNEGSKA in the germline V gene (reference sequence). CDR3 coding DNA: TGCAGTGCTACGCGGGACAGTAACTATGGCTACACCTTC. It encodes CSATRDSNYGYTF.

The CDR3 sequence is CASSFLDRTANYGYTF. The CDR3 DNA follows: TGTGCCAGCAGTTTCTTGGACAGGACCGCTAACTATGGCTACACCTTC. The rearrangement joins TRBV27 to TRBJ1-2, with TRBD1 matching over 7 bases. Germline CDR1 and CDR2: MNHEY and SMNVEV (reference sequence). There are 16 residues in the CDR3. Losses at the gene ends were 3 bases for V and 0 bases for J; bases not matched to a gene: 7.

The rearrangement uses TRBV7-9 and TRBJ2-7; D possibly corresponds to TRBD2 (6 bases). V gave up 0 bases and J gave up 3 bases, with 12 bases separating them. CDR3 length equals 15 residues. Germline loops: CDR1 SEHNR, CDR2 FQNEAQ (reference sequence). CDR3 in amino acids: CASSLARDGFYEQYF. The CDR3 nucleotides are TGTGCCAGCAGCTTAGCGCGGGACGGATTCTACGAGCAGTACTTC.

V and J are TRBV27 and TRBJ2-1, with D tentatively TRBD2 (6 bases). V dropped 2 bases and J dropped 3 bases, with 11 bases sitting between them. This CDR3 has 15 amino acids. Germline V gene lookup returns CDR1 MNHEY and CDR2 SMNVEV (reference sequence). The CDR3 loop is CASSLLQAGYNEQFF. The CDR3 nucleotides read TGTGCCAGCAGTTTACTACAAGCGGGCTACAATGAGCAGTTCTTC.

This clonotype came up once. This chain links TRBV7-3 with TRBJ1-1; no reliable D call. This CDR3 is 13 amino acids long. Trimming took off 5 bases at V and 1 base at J, with 8 bases between the two ends. Germline CDR1 SGHTA, CDR2 FQGTGA. This CDR3 reads CASSRIANTEAFF. In DNA form, the CDR3 reads TGTGCCAGCAGCCGTATAGCGAACACTGAAGCTTTCTTT.

The chain recombines TRBV20-1 with TRBJ2-1; D might be TRBD1 (6 bases). The CDR3 loop spans 15 amino acids. Germline V gene data show CDR1 as DFQATT and CDR2 as SNEGSKA (reference sequence). Trimming shortened V by 6 bases and J by 3 bases, and 18 bases separated the two germline ends. The CDR3 region is CSAVPPGQLYNEQFF. In DNA, the CDR3 is TGCAGTGCGGTCCCCCCGGGACAACTCTACAATGAGCAGTTCTTC.

This chain links TRBV12-3 or TRBV12-4 with TRBJ1-5, with TRBD1 as a possible D gene (5 bases). The V end was cut by 5 bases, the J end by 15 bases, with 14 bases between. The CDR3 has 11 residues. The CDR3 DNA reads TGTGCCAGCAGTGGATCAGGGTCTCCGCATTTT. Protein: CASSGSGSPHF.

The chain couples TRBV29-1 to TRBJ1-1; 7 bases are shared with TRBD1. Germline V gene sequence: CDR1 SQVTM, CDR2 ANQGSEA. This CDR3 comprises 16 residues. J lost 1 base, V lost 6 bases, and 14 bases had no gene match. The CDR3: CSVTGKGSGANTEAFF. The CDR3 DNA sequence: TGCAGCGTGACAGGGAAGGGAAGTGGGGCGAACACTGAAGCTTTCTTT. Drawing the rest from reference TRBV29-1 and TRBJ1-1, the complete variable domain is SAVISQKPSRDICQRGTSLTIQCQVDSQVTMMFWYRQQPGQSLTLIATANQGSEATYESGFVIDKFPISRPNLTFSTLTVSNMSPEDSSIYLCSVTGKGSGANTEAFFGQGTRLTVV.

The CDR3 region has the DNA TGTGCCAGCAGCTTAATATCCGGGCCCCGGGCGGACTATGGCTACACCTTC. Its protein is CASSLISGPRADYGYTF. V usage is TRBV11-2 and J usage is TRBJ1-2, with D hard to call. Trimming took off 2 bases at V and 3 bases at J, with 19 bases between the two ends. Germline V gene sequence: CDR1 SGHAT, CDR2 FQNNGV. The CDR3 consists of 17 residues.

The chain has TRBV5-1 and TRBJ2-7; the D gene is possibly TRBD1 (6 bases). V was clipped by 5 bases and J by 5 bases, with 14 bases between them. CDR1 is SGHRS, CDR2 YFSETQ, per germline. CDR3 length: 13 amino acids. CDR3 in DNA: TGCGCCAGCAGATCGCCAGGGGAACACGAGCAGTACTTC. The encoded protein is CASRSPGEHEQYF.

V gene TRBV23-1 combines with J gene TRBJ2-3, with 8 bases lining up with TRBD2. TRBV23-1 is an ORF, with its function uncertain. V shed 7 bases, J shed 6 bases, and the junction held 9 bases outside the gene matches. The length of the CDR3 is 14 residues. This CDR3 reads CASTPGGYKDTQYF. CDR3 nucleotides: TGCGCCAGCACCCCGGGGGGGTATAAGGATACGCAGTATTTT.

This chain links TRBV20-1 with TRBJ2-1; the match to TRBD2 covers 8 bases. V lost 4 bases and J lost 3; bases outside the gene matches: 5. From germline, CDR1 is DFQATT and CDR2 SNEGSKA (reference sequence). The CDR3 extends over 14 amino acids. The CDR3 region is CSATVAGNYNEQFF. CDR3 in DNA: TGCAGTGCTACCGTAGCGGGAAACTACAATGAGCAGTTCTTC.

This chain links TRBV27 with TRBJ1-5; 7 bases are a match to TRBD1. Germline CDR1 reads MNHEY; CDR2 reads SMNVEV (reference sequence). J was trimmed by 7 bases and V by 5 bases; bases with no gene match: 11. The CDR3 loop spans 15 amino acids. CDR3 protein: CASSPMGQPKQPQHF. The CDR3 coding sequence is TGTGCCAGCAGTCCGATGGGACAGCCCAAACAGCCCCAGCATTTT.

This chain uses TRBV30 with TRBJ1-1; D may be TRBD1 (6 bases). The V end lost 3 bases, the J end lost 2 bases, and 10 bases lay between the germline ends. Per germline, CDR1 GTSNPN and CDR2 SVGIG (reference sequence). The CDR3 extends over 13 amino acids. The CDR3 region has the DNA TGTGCCTGGAGGAGGACAGCAAACACTGAAGCTTTCTTT. It yields the protein CAWRRTANTEAFF.

The V and J genes are TRBV29-1 and TRBJ1-5; D is uncertain. V lost 7 bases, J lost 3 bases, and 10 bases lay in between. The CDR3 sequence is 12 residues long. CDR1 is SQVTM and CDR2 is ANQGSEA in the germline V gene. The DNA for the CDR3 is TGCAGCGCCGGTGGCCCCAATCAGCCCCAGCATTTT. Translating gives CSAGGPNQPQHF.

The chain links TRBV27 to TRBJ2-3; the D gene is possibly TRBD2 (6 bases). The CDR3 extends over 16 amino acids. Germline CDR1 reads MNHEY; CDR2 reads SMNVEV (reference sequence). V was clipped by 6 bases and J by 0 bases, with 16 bases between them. The CDR3 loop reads CASRPAASDSTDTQYF. The CDR3 DNA reads TGTGCCAGCAGGCCAGCGGCTAGCGACAGCACAGATACGCAGTATTTT.

This rearrangement joins TRBV20-1 to TRBJ2-7; D not resolved. Germline loops: CDR1 DFQATT, CDR2 SNEGSKA (reference sequence). The CDR3 runs 11 residues. The V end lost 2 bases, the J end lost 3 bases, and 5 bases lay between the germline ends. CDR3 coding DNA: TGCAGTGCTAGACCACTCTACGAGCAGTACTTC. Translating gives CSARPLYEQYF.

V gene TRBV28 combines with J gene TRBJ1-2; 7 bases map to TRBD1. The germline gives CDR1 MDHEN, CDR2 SYDVKM. The CDR3 loop spans 14 amino acids. V lost 5 bases and J lost 1; bases outside the gene matches: 4. CDR3 nucleotides: TGTGCCAGCAGTCCGGGACAGCTTAACTATGGCTACACCTTC. Translated: CASSPGQLNYGYTF.

The rearrangement uses TRBV27 and TRBJ2-7; no reliable D call. The V end lost 4 bases, the J end lost 3 bases, and 13 bases lay between the germline ends. This CDR3 has 14 amino acids. CDR1 is MNHEY and CDR2 is SMNVEV in the germline V gene (reference sequence). The CDR3 bases are TGTGCCAGCAGTTCTCTGTTACGGAGCTACGAGCAGTACTTC. This gives the protein CASSSLLRSYEQYF.

V and J are TRBV27 and TRBJ2-5, with D unclear. CDR1 MNHEY and CDR2 SMNVEV come from the germline V gene (reference sequence). V was clipped by 0 bases and J by 5 bases, with 7 bases between them. The CDR3 consists of 13 residues. Here the CDR3 reads CASSLSYKETQYF. The CDR3 DNA reads TGTGCCAGCAGTTTATCCTACAAGGAGACCCAGTACTTC.

This clonotype appeared a few times. One end of the junction varies from germline; a read error may be responsible. This chain links TRBV7-7 with TRBJ2-3; D ambiguous. Looked up from germline, CDR1 is SSHAT and CDR2 is FNYEAQ (reference sequence). This CDR3 has 14 amino acids. CDR3 DNA: TGTGCTAGCAGCTTAGAAGGTTTGGGCGGAACGCAGTATTTT. This gives the protein CASSLEGLGGTQYF.

The genes are TRBV7-2 and TRBJ1-5; D uncertain. Trimming took off 5 bases at V and 0 bases at J, with 5 bases between the two ends. Germline V CDR1 and CDR2: SGHTA, FQGNSA. The CDR3 runs to 13 residues. CDR3 bases: TGTGCCAGCAGCCCAGTTAGCAATCAGCCCCAGCATTTT. Translated, it gives CASSPVSNQPQHF.

This chain uses TRBV20-1 with TRBJ2-7; 15 bases are shared with TRBD2. The CDR3 is 16 amino acids. Unmatched junction bases numbered 4, after V lost 0 bases and J lost 4 bases. Germline V lookup: CDR1 DFQATT, CDR2 SNEGSKA (reference sequence). In DNA form, the CDR3 reads TGCAGTGCTAGAGATCTTGGGACTAGCGGGAGGTACGAGCAGTACTTC. This encodes CSARDLGTSGRYEQYF.

This rearrangement joins TRBV29-1 to TRBJ2-2, with D unresolved. The CDR3 totals 11 residues. Germline CDR1 SQVTM, CDR2 ANQGSEA. The CDR3 DNA follows: TGCAGTACACTGATGACCGGGGAGCTGTTTTTT. It yields the protein CSTLMTGELFF.

The rearrangement uses TRBV6-6 and TRBJ1-1; D not certain. V lost 5 bases to trimming and J lost 8 bases, with 9 bases between them. The CDR3 has 11 amino acids. CDR1 and CDR2 (germline): MNHNY, SVGAGI (reference sequence). The CDR3, as DNA: TGTGCCAGCAGTAGGGTAGGAGAAGCTTTCTTT. It specifies CASSRVGEAFF.

The chain recombines TRBV20-1 with TRBJ2-1; 8 bases map to TRBD2. The germline CDR1 and CDR2 sequences are DFQATT and SNEGSKA (reference sequence). Trimming removed 0 bases from V and 5 bases from J; junction bases left unmatched: 6. The CDR3 length is 15 residues. This chain's CDR3 is CSARDGTRANNEQFF. In nucleotides, the CDR3 is TGCAGTGCTAGAGACGGGACTAGGGCTAACAATGAGCAGTTCTTC.

The chain has TRBV20-1 and TRBJ1-5; TRBD1 might be the D (5 bases). The V gene's germline CDR1 is DFQATT and CDR2 SNEGSKA (reference sequence). V was clipped by 3 bases and J by 2 bases, with 11 bases between them. This CDR3 spans 14 amino acids. CDR3 nucleotide sequence: TGCAGTGCTAGGGGGGGGACGGGCAATCAGCCCCAGCATTTT. Its translation: CSARGGTGNQPQHF.

The chain joins TRBV7-9 to TRBJ1-5; possible D gene TRBD1, 5 bases. CDR3 length equals 18 residues. Germline V gives CDR1 SEHNR, CDR2 FQNEAQ (reference sequence). The germline V and J ends were trimmed by 0 bases and 6 bases, with 21 bases remaining between them. CDR3: CASSLAPPGGGLRQPQHF. The CDR3 DNA follows: TGTGCCAGCAGCTTAGCGCCCCCCGGGGGGGGTTTGCGTCAGCCCCAGCATTTT.

This clonotype was seen more than once but under ten times. The gene calls are TRBV20-1 and TRBJ1-5, with 8 positions matching TRBD1. Germline trimming cut 5 bases from V and 1 base from J; bases unmatched to any gene: 1. This CDR3 is 13 amino acids long. In germline, CDR1 is DFQATT, CDR2 SNEGSKA (reference sequence). CDR3 sequence: CSASGGSNQPQHF. The CDR3 DNA reads as TGCAGTGCTTCAGGGGGCAGCAATCAGCCCCAGCATTTT.